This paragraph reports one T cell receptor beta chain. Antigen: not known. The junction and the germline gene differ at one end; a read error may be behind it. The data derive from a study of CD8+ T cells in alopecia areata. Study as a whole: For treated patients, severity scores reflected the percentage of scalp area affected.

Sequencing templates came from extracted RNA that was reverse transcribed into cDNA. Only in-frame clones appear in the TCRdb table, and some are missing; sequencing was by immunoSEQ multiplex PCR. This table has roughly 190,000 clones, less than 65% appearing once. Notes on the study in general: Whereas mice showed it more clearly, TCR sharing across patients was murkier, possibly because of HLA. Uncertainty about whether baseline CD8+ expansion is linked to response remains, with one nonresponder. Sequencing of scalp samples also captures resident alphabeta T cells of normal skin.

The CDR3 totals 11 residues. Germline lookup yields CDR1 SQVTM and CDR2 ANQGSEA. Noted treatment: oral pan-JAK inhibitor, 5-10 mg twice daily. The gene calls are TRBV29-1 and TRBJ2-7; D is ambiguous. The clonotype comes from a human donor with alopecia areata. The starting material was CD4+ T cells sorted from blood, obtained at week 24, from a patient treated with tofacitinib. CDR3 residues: CSVEEAREQYF. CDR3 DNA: TGCAGCGTCGAAGAGGCTCGGGAGCAGTACTTC.